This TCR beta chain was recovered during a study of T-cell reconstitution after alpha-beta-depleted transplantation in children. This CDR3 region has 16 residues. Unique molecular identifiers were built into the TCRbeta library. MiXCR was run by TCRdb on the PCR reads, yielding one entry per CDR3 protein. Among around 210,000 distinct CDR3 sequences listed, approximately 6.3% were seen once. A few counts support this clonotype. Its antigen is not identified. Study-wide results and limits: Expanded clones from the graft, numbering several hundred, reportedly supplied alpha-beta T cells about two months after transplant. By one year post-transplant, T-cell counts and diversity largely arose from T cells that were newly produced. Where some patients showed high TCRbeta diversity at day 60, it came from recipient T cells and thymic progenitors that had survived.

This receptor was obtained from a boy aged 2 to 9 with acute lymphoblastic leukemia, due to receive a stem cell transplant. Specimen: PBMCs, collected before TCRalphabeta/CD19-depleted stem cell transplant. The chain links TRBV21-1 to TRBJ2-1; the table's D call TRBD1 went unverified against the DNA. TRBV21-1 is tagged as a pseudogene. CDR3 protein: CASSKVRGQGANEQFF. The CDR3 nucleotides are TGTGCCAGCAGCAAAGTGAGGGGACAGGGGGCGAATGAGCAGTTCTTC.